This TCR beta chain derives from a study of shared clonotypes between healthy human individuals. The assay was run at deep level. The data were produced by immunoSEQ multiplex PCR, yet TCRdb's version contains in-frame clones alone and is incomplete. The sample carries millions of clones, around 94% recorded once. The clonotype originates from a man between 18 and 29 years old in good health. The specimen was naive CD4+ T cells sorted from blood. Subset specified: CD45RA+ positively selected.

The CDR3 loop reads CASSEGTGGSFNTDTQYF. CDR3 sequence (DNA): TGTGCCAGCAGCGAAGGGACAGGGGGCTCCTTTAACACAGATACGCAGTATTTT. The chain uses TRBV5-6 and TRBJ2-3; 12 bases fit TRBD1. Germline-derived CDR1 and CDR2 are SGHDT and YYEEEE. The CDR3 totals 18 residues. J gave up 2 bases and V 4 bases, and 11 bases lay outside the gene matches.